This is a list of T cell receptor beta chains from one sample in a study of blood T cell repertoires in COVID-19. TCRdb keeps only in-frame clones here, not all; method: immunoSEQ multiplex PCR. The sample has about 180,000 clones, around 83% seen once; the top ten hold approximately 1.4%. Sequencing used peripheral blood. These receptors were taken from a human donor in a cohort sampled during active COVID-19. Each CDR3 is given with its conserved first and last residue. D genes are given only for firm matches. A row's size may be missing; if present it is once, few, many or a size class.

DNA: TGCGCCAGCAGCTTAAGAGACAGGGAATACGGAAACACCATATATTTT; CDR3: CASSLRDREYGNTIYF; J: TRBJ1-3; D: TRBD1; V: TRBV5-1; size: NA; length: 16
DNA: TGTGCCAGCAGTTACACCGGACAGGGCGGTGAAAAACTGTTTTTT; CDR3: CASSYTGQGGEKLFF; J: TRBJ1-4; D: TRBD1; V: TRBV6-2/TRBV6-3; size: NA; length: 15
DNA: TGTGCCAGTAGTATAGACAGGTCTCTCACAGATACGCAGTATTTT; CDR3: CASSIDRSLTDTQYF; J: TRBJ2-3; D: NA; V: TRBV19; size: NA; length: 15
DNA: TGTGCCAGCAGCTTCCCCACTAGCGGTATGAGCTCCTACGAGCAGTACTTC; CDR3: CASSFPTSGMSSYEQYF; J: TRBJ2-7; D: TRBD2; V: TRBV7-2; size: once; length: 17
DNA: TGTGCCAGCAGCTTAGGGGGGGACTACGAGCAGTACTTC; CDR3: CASSLGGDYEQYF; J: TRBJ2-7; D: NA; V: TRBV11-3; size: once; length: 13
DNA: TGTGCCAGCAGGGCGGGATCAGGGGCCAACGTCCTGACTTTC; CDR3: CASRAGSGANVLTF; J: TRBJ2-6; D: NA; V: TRBV6-5; size: NA; length: 14
DNA: TGTGCCAGCAGTTATGGAAGTGTGGGGAGAGCTTTCTTT; CDR3: CASSYGSVGRAFF; J: TRBJ1-1; D: NA; V: TRBV12-3/TRBV12-4; size: NA; length: 13
DNA: TGTGCCAGCAGTAGCAAATACTCTGGGGCCAACGTCCTGACTTTC; CDR3: CASSSKYSGANVLTF; J: TRBJ2-6; D: NA; V: TRBV27; size: NA; length: 15
DNA: TGTGCCAGTAGTGTATACAGCCTACCCCACGAGCAGTACTTC; CDR3: CASSVYSLPHEQYF; J: TRBJ2-7; D: NA; V: TRBV19; size: few; length: 14
DNA: TGTGCCAGCAGCTTCGGACAGGGGAGCAATCAGCCCCAGCATTTT; CDR3: CASSFGQGSNQPQHF; J: TRBJ1-5; D: TRBD1; V: TRBV7-2; size: NA; length: 15
DNA: TGTGCCAGCAGCCTGGGCCCCGGGACACGGAGAAATCAGCCCCAGCATTTT; CDR3: CASSLGPGTRRNQPQHF; J: TRBJ1-5; D: NA; V: TRBV5-6; size: NA; length: 17
DNA: TGTGCCAGCAGCTTTTTCGGGACAGAGGAGACCCAGTACTTC; CDR3: CASSFFGTEETQYF; J: TRBJ2-5; D: TRBD1; V: TRBV5-4; size: NA; length: 14
DNA: TGCAGTGCTAGTAATTGGGACAGGCTGTACGAGCAGTACTTC; CDR3: CSASNWDRLYEQYF; J: TRBJ2-7; D: TRBD1; V: TRBV20-1; size: NA; length: 14
DNA: TGCGCCAGCAGTCGACAGGGGACTAATGAAAAACTGTTTTTT; CDR3: CASSRQGTNEKLFF; J: TRBJ1-4; D: TRBD1; V: TRBV4-1; size: NA; length: 14
DNA: TGTGCCAGCAGTCCCGTTCTAAACACTGAAGCTTTCTTT; CDR3: CASSPVLNTEAFF; J: TRBJ1-1; D: NA; V: TRBV28; size: NA; length: 13
DNA: TGTGCCAGCAGCCCGGGACTTTACGAGCAGTACTTC; CDR3: CASSPGLYEQYF; J: TRBJ2-7; D: NA; V: TRBV7-6; size: once; length: 12
DNA: TGTGCCAGCAGCCGTCGTTTGTACGAGCAGTACTTC; CDR3: CASSRRLYEQYF; J: TRBJ2-7; D: NA; V: TRBV12-3/TRBV12-4; size: few; length: 12
DNA: TGTGCCAGCAGTCAGGGGGCCGCTAACTATGGCTACACCTTC; CDR3: CASSQGAANYGYTF; J: TRBJ1-2; D: TRBD1; V: TRBV6-2/TRBV6-3; size: NA; length: 14
DNA: TGTGCCAGCCAGCGAGCCTATTGGCCCTCCTACGAGCAGTACTTC; CDR3: CASQRAYWPSYEQYF; J: TRBJ2-7; D: NA; V: TRBV27; size: NA; length: 15